The rows below give T cell receptor beta chains drawn from one sample of a study of cytomegalovirus exposure and HLA in healthy donors. Data came from immunoSEQ multiplex PCR; TCRdb stores just in-frame clones and leaves some out. The sample consists of 130,000 or so clones, roughly 87% of them appearing once. Sequencing was done on a sample of PBMCs. The receptors come from a woman younger than 30 in good health and CMV-seropositive. CDR3s include the opening cysteine and the closing phenylalanine or tryptophan. The order of the fields is clone size, J gene, V gene, D gene, CDR3 DNA, CDR3 protein. A D gene is named only where the DNA matches it firmly. Not all rows give a size; the values are once, few, many and, for expanded clones, a class.

size: .; J: TRBJ2-5; V: TRBV7-2; D: .; DNA: TGTGCCAGCAGCGTTTATAGGGGCCAAGAGACCCAGTACTTC; CDR3: CASSVYRGQETQYF
size: .; J: TRBJ2-1; V: TRBV18; D: TRBD1; DNA: TGTGCCAGCTCACCCGACAGGGGGTCCTACAATGAGCAGTTCTTC; CDR3: CASSPDRGSYNEQFF
size: .; J: TRBJ1-5; V: TRBV28; D: TRBD1; DNA: TGTGCCAGCAGTGAGACAGGGGGCGGTTATCAGCCCCAGCATTTT; CDR3: CASSETGGGYQPQHF
size: .; J: TRBJ1-2; V: TRBV5-6; D: TRBD1; DNA: TGTGCCAGCAGCGCGGGACAGGGAAAGTATGGCTACACCTTC; CDR3: CASSAGQGKYGYTF
size: few; J: TRBJ2-2; V: TRBV2; D: TRBD1; DNA: TGTGCCAGCGGGACAGGGGGGGGCACCGGGGAGCTGTTTTTT; CDR3: CASGTGGGTGELFF
size: .; J: TRBJ1-6; V: TRBV10-3; D: .; DNA: TGTGCCATCAGGGAAAGGGGAAATTCACCCCTCCACTTT; CDR3: CAIRERGNSPLHF
size: .; J: TRBJ2-1; V: TRBV5-5; D: .; DNA: TGTGCCAGCAGCCAAGGGGCAATCCCCTACAATGAGCAGTTCTTC; CDR3: CASSQGAIPYNEQFF
size: .; J: TRBJ2-1; V: TRBV7-6; D: TRBD2; DNA: TGTGCCAGCAGCCAACGACTAGCCGGGGGAAAATACAATGAGCAGTTCTTC; CDR3: CASSQRLAGGKYNEQFF
size: few; J: TRBJ1-2; V: TRBV2; D: TRBD1; DNA: TGTGCCAGCAGTCCAGGGGGCTGGGGTGGCTACACCTTC; CDR3: CASSPGGWGGYTF
size: .; J: TRBJ1-4; V: TRBV4-1; D: TRBD1; DNA: TGCGCCAGCAGCCAAGATCTCCGGCGAGGGGGCAGCGAAAAACTGTTTTTT; CDR3: CASSQDLRRGGSEKLFF
size: .; J: TRBJ2-1; V: TRBV25-1; D: .; DNA: TGTGCCAGCAGTGAAGCAGGGGGGACCTACAATGAGCAGTTCTTC; CDR3: CASSEAGGTYNEQFF
size: .; J: TRBJ2-3; V: TRBV7-2; D: TRBD2; DNA: TGTGCCAGCAGCTTAAGGCCTAGCGGGGTCACAGATACGCAGTATTTT; CDR3: CASSLRPSGVTDTQYF
size: .; J: TRBJ1-5; V: TRBV6-1; D: .; DNA: TGTGCCAGCAGTGAATTGGTGAGACAGCCCCAGCATTTT; CDR3: CASSELVRQPQHF
size: .; J: TRBJ1-2; V: TRBV5-1; D: TRBD1; DNA: TGCGCCAGCAGCTTGGTTTTCATGCGACAGGGTCCCTTCTCGGGTGGCTACACCTTC; CDR3: CASSLVFMRQGPFSGGYTF
size: .; J: TRBJ1-1; V: TRBV7-8; D: TRBD1; DNA: TGTGCCAGCAGCTGGGGACAGGGGATCGGCGCTGAAGCTTTCTTT; CDR3: CASSWGQGIGAEAFF
size: .; J: TRBJ1-4; V: TRBV18; D: .; DNA: TGTGCCAGCTCACCCCAGGGCACGGGTGAAAAACTGTTTTTT; CDR3: CASSPQGTGEKLFF
size: once; J: TRBJ2-5; V: TRBV9; D: TRBD2; DNA: TGTGCCAGCAGCGTAAGCGGGGGCCAGGGAGAGACCCAGTACTTC; CDR3: CASSVSGGQGETQYF
size: .; J: TRBJ1-1; V: TRBV4-1; D: TRBD1; DNA: TGCGCCAGCAAAACGGGGACAGGAAACACTGAAGCTTTCTTT; CDR3: CASKTGTGNTEAFF
size: .; J: TRBJ2-7; V: TRBV5-1; D: TRBD2; DNA: TGCGCCAGCAGCTGGAGGACTAGCGGGGGTAGCTCCTACGAGCAGTACTTC; CDR3: CASSWRTSGGSSYEQYF
size: .; J: TRBJ2-7; V: TRBV6-1; D: .; DNA: TGTGCCAGCAGTGAATTGACTCTGAGGAACGAGCAGTACTTC; CDR3: CASSELTLRNEQYF
size: .; J: TRBJ2-1; V: TRBV4-2; D: .; DNA: TGTGCCAGCAGCCCTCGGTCGAGCTCCTACAATGAGCAGTTCTTC; CDR3: CASSPRSSSYNEQFF
size: .; J: TRBJ2-7; V: TRBV29-1; D: .; DNA: TGCAGCGGCCGTGACAGAAACTCCTACGAGCAGTACTTC; CDR3: CSGRDRNSYEQYF
size: .; J: TRBJ2-3; V: TRBV30; D: .; DNA: TGTGCCTGGAGACAGAACCACCGGGATACGCAGTATTTT; CDR3: CAWRQNHRDTQYF
size: once; J: TRBJ2-7; V: TRBV21-1; D: .; DNA: TGTGCCAGCAGCAACCCGCGGGGGGGCAGCTACGAGCAGTACTTC; CDR3: CASSNPRGGSYEQYF
size: few; J: TRBJ2-2; V: TRBV27; D: .; DNA: TGTGCCAGCAGCTTCACATTCACCGGGGAGCTGTTTTTT; CDR3: CASSFTFTGELFF
size: .; J: TRBJ1-5; V: TRBV28; D: .; DNA: TGTGCCAGCAGTCCACAGGGAGTTAGCAATCAGCCCCAGCATTTT; CDR3: CASSPQGVSNQPQHF
size: .; J: TRBJ1-2; V: TRBV28; D: TRBD1; DNA: TGTGCCAGCAGTTTGCTGGACAGGGATCTAAGAGGCTACACCTTC; CDR3: CASSLLDRDLRGYTF
size: .; J: TRBJ2-7; V: TRBV6-1; D: TRBD2; DNA: TGTGCCAGCATGCGTAGCGGGGTTTACGAGCAGTACTTC; CDR3: CASMRSGVYEQYF
size: .; J: TRBJ1-1; V: TRBV5-5; D: .; DNA: TGTGCCAGCAGTTCCGCAGGATTAAACACTGAAGCTTTCTTT; CDR3: CASSSAGLNTEAFF
size: .; J: TRBJ2-5; V: TRBV4-2; D: .; DNA: TGTGCCAGCAGTCAAGCGTCAGGGGCGCAAGAGACCCAGTACTTC; CDR3: CASSQASGAQETQYF
size: .; J: TRBJ2-3; V: TRBV2; D: .; DNA: TGTGCCAGCAGTGGGTTACAGGTTCGACGCACAGATACGCAGTATTTT; CDR3: CASSGLQVRRTDTQYF